Listed below are T cell receptor beta chains from one sample, sequenced in a study of patients and donors after allogeneic stem cell transplantation. TCRdb passed the RT-PCR reads through MiXCR, listing each CDR3 protein once. The sample holds 150,000 or so distinct CDR3 sequences, more than 20% seen once. The sample taken for sequencing was blood, either unsorted or a sorted T cell fraction (not recorded which). The receptors were gathered from a human donor who was either an allogeneic HSCT recipient or a stem cell or donor lymphocyte infusion donor (not recorded which). It is not recorded whose cells these are; they may come from a transplant donor. Each CDR3 is given with its conserved first and last residue. D genes are given only for firm matches. Expanded clones are given a class, and other clones once, few, many or no size at all.

cdr3_aa | cdr3_nt | j_call | v_call | clone_size | d_call
CASSFGNTEAFF | TGTGCCAGCAGCTTTGGGAACACTGAAGCTTTCTTT | TRBJ1-1 | TRBV11-3 | many | NA
CASSFEGFYTF | TGCGCCAGCAGCTTTGAGGGCTTCTACACCTTC | TRBJ1-2 | TRBV5-1 | NA | NA
CASSYSVGKNYNEQFF | TGTGCCAGCAGTTACTCAGTCGGGAAAAACTACAATGAGCAGTTCTTC | TRBJ2-1 | TRBV6-2/TRBV6-3 | few | NA
CASSPAWGIRNQPQHF | TGTGCCAGCAGCCCCGCCTGGGGTATTCGCAATCAGCCCCAGCATTTT | TRBJ1-5 | TRBV12-3/TRBV12-4 | few | NA
CATSDPSGNTGELFF | TGTGCCACCAGTGACCCGAGCGGGAACACCGGGGAGCTGTTTTTT | TRBJ2-2 | TRBV24-1 | few | NA
CASSTGGGKEKLFF | TGTGCCAGCAGCACCGGGGGGGGCAAGGAAAAACTGTTTTTT | TRBJ1-4 | TRBV6-5 | few | NA
CASSLTRGSNQETQYF | TGTGCCAGCAGCTTAACCAGGGGCTCAAACCAAGAGACCCAGTACTTC | TRBJ2-5 | TRBV7-9 | few | NA
CASRERLAGGLDFF | TGTGCCAGCAGAGAAAGACTAGCGGGAGGCCTAGACTTCTTC | TRBJ2-1 | TRBV6-2/TRBV6-3 | few | TRBD2
CASSGISYEQYF | TGTGCCAGTAGCGGGATTTCCTACGAGCAGTACTTC | TRBJ2-7 | TRBV14 | NA | TRBD2
CSATPPTEWENEQFF | TGCAGTGCTACCCCTCCAACGGAATGGGAGAATGAGCAGTTCTTC | TRBJ2-1 | TRBV20-1 | once | NA
CSARAPQNYGYTF | TGCAGTGCTAGAGCCCCACAGAACTATGGCTACACCTTC | TRBJ1-2 | TRBV20-1 | few | NA
CASRARQDVETQYF | TGTGCCAGCAGAGCTAGACAGGACGTCGAGACCCAGTACTTC | TRBJ2-5 | TRBV2 | few | NA
CASSIHRTGDTEAFF | TGTGCCAGCAGCATTCATCGGACAGGGGACACTGAAGCTTTCTTT | TRBJ1-1 | TRBV7-9 | many | TRBD1
CASSLIVGKETQYF | TGCGCCAGCAGCTTGATCGTGGGTAAAGAGACCCAGTACTTC | TRBJ2-5 | TRBV5-1 | NA | NA
CASSPSTGLSYEQYF | TGTGCCAGCAGTCCTTCGACAGGGCTCTCCTACGAGCAGTACTTC | TRBJ2-7 | TRBV12-3/TRBV12-4 | few | TRBD1
CASSPVTSGTTDTQYF | TGTGCCAGCAGCCCAGTGACTAGCGGGACCACAGATACGCAGTATTTT | TRBJ2-3 | TRBV7-8 | NA | TRBD2